Listed here is a single T cell receptor beta chain. This entry belongs to a study of blood T cell repertoires in COVID-19. The wider study: Acute-phase and convalescent COVID-19 samples originated in the United States, Italy and Spain.

Sequencing used immunoSEQ multiplex PCR; TCRdb keeps in-frame clones, though not all of them. This sample carries 230,000 or so clones, 80% to 90% of them seen once, and the ten largest clones take approximately 14%. Input material: PBMCs or T cells enriched from blood (not recorded which). The TCR was taken from a woman in her fifties or sixties with acute COVID-19.

CDR3 coding DNA: TGTGCCAGCAGCCAGCGGATCCTCAAGAACACCGGGGAGCTGTTTTTT. It encodes CASSQRILKNTGELFF. This chain joins TRBV11-2 and TRBJ2-2; D may be TRBD2 (5 bases). The CDR3 is 16 amino acids. The V end lost 5 bases, the J end lost 1 base, and 14 bases lay between the germline ends. Germline-derived CDR1 and CDR2 are SGHAT and FQNNGV.